This T cell receptor beta chain was documented in a study of blood T cell repertoires in COVID-19. Across the whole study: Acute and convalescent COVID-19 samples came from the United States, Italy and Spain.

Clones were read by immunoSEQ multiplex PCR, and TCRdb kept only the in-frame ones, dropping some. The repertoire holds about 210,000 clones, with approximately 75% as singletons. The CDR3 runs 16 residues. Germline V gene data show CDR1 as PRHDT and CDR2 as FYEKMQ (reference sequence). With 3 bases removed from V and 7 bases from J, the gap between germline ends came to 19 bases. Donors of Cohort 3 who recovered were those that had two negative PCRs, clearance, or symptom resolution. The chain uses TRBV13 and TRBJ2-1; D perhaps matches TRBD2 (6 bases). The sequence came from a man aged 35-49 years who had recovered from COVID-19. Material: PBMCs or T cells enriched from blood (not recorded which). DNA of the CDR3: TGTGCCAGCAGCTTCGCAACGGGGGATAGTTTTAATGAGCAGTTCTTC. It encodes CASSFATGDSFNEQFF.